This T cell receptor beta chain emerged from a study of CD8 T cells in Susac syndrome. The authors reverse transcribed roughly 0.45 to 1 ug RNA with random hexamers. An immunoSEQ multiplex PCR amplified TCR beta CDR3 over 54 Vbeta and 13 Jbeta. TCRdb fed the immunoSEQ multiplex PCR reads into MiXCR, producing one record per CDR3 protein. The data show approximately 200,000 distinct CDR3 sequences, 95% seen once. Trimming took 4 bases from V and 9 from J, leaving 11 bases between them. This CDR3 spans 13 amino acids. Germline CDR1 SGDLS, CDR2 YYNGEE. The sequencing sample was made of CD4+ T cells from PBMCs. This receptor was obtained from a human donor with multiple sclerosis. V gene TRBV9 combines with J gene TRBJ1-6; D unclear. CDR3 protein: CASSRNPRSPLHF. The CDR3 DNA is TGTGCCAGCAGCCGAAACCCCCGTTCACCCCTCCACTTT.